The 11 T cell receptor beta chains in this list originate from one sample, sequenced in a study of shared clonotypes between healthy human individuals. CD8 cells classed as naive were CD45RO-negative and positively selected for CCR7, excluding terminally differentiated effector memory CD45RA+ cells. Assay used: immunoSEQ multiplex PCR; TCRdb lists only in-frame clones, some missing. The table lists about 2.2 million clones, about 93% of them singletons, with 1.5% to 2% in the top ten. Input material: naive CD8+ T cells from PBMCs. These receptors came from a man aged 18 to 29 in good health. Some clones in this sample may be carry-over from other donors' samples.

The J gene is TRBJ1-4, the V gene TRBV19; maybe TRBD1 (6 bases). The germline V and J ends were trimmed by 7 bases and 0 bases, with 12 bases remaining between them. The CDR3 is made up of 15 amino acids. The germline gives CDR1 LNHDA, CDR2 SQIVND (reference sequence). In nucleotides, the CDR3 is TGTGCCAGTACTCGAAAGGGGGCAACTAATGAAAAACTGTTTTTT. Its protein is CASTRKGATNEKLFF.

The chain has TRBV27 and TRBJ1-2; D gene uncertain. The CDR3 totals 12 residues. The ends were cut back, 5 bases at V and 8 bases at J, with 12 bases in the middle. Per germline, CDR1 MNHEY and CDR2 SMNVEV (reference sequence). Here the CDR3 DNA reads TGTGCCAGCAGTAATAGTCCCGCGGGCTACACCTTC. Translation: CASSNSPAGYTF.

The chain uses TRBV6-1 and TRBJ2-1; D is undetermined. Germline V CDR1 and CDR2: MNHNS, SASEGT. The CDR3 totals 14 residues. With 5 bases removed from V and 0 bases from J, the gap between germline ends came to 8 bases. The CDR3: CASSTYSSYNEQFF. The CDR3 DNA sequence: TGTGCCAGCAGTACATACAGCTCCTACAATGAGCAGTTCTTC.

V gene TRBV18 combines with J gene TRBJ1-1; TRBD1 matches at 8 bases. From germline, CDR1 is KGHSH and CDR2 LQKENI. The CDR3 length is 15 residues. With 3 bases clipped from V and 1 base from J, the junction kept 4 bases outside the gene matches. In nucleotides, the CDR3 is TGTGCCAGCTCACCCCGACAGGGGACGAACACTGAAGCTTTCTTT. Protein product: CASSPRQGTNTEAFF.

The genes are TRBV9 and TRBJ2-1; TRBD1 agrees at 7 bases. V shed 3 bases, J shed 8 bases, and the junction held 5 bases outside the gene matches. Germline V gene sequence: CDR1 SGDLS, CDR2 YYNGEE. This CDR3 is 13 amino acids long. The CDR3 DNA reads as TGTGCCAGCAGCGGTAGACAGGGACATGAGCAGTTCTTC. Protein sequence: CASSGRQGHEQFF.

The chain couples TRBV29-1 to TRBJ2-2, with 10 bases aligning to TRBD1. The CDR3 covers 14 residues. Per the germline V gene, CDR1 is SQVTM and CDR2 is ANQGSEA. The V segment lost 6 bases and the J segment 4 bases; nucleotides outside the gene matches: 5. The CDR3 DNA is TGCAGCGTGCGGACAGGGGGTCTCACCGGGGAGCTGTTTTTT. Translated: CSVRTGGLTGELFF.

The chain links TRBV30 to TRBJ1-4, with TRBD1 matching 8 bases. J was trimmed by 0 bases and V by 8 bases; bases with no gene match: 5. Germline V gives CDR1 GTSNPN, CDR2 SVGIG (reference sequence). The CDR3 has 14 amino acids. CDR3 nucleotide sequence: TGTGCCGCGGACAGGGATGCAACTAATGAAAAACTGTTTTTT. Translating it yields CAADRDATNEKLFF.

The chain recombines TRBV19 with TRBJ2-3, with no clear D. Germline V gene data show CDR1 as LNHDA and CDR2 as SQIVND (reference sequence). V lost 5 bases and J 2 bases, leaving 17 bases between the germline ends. The CDR3 is 16 amino acids. CDR3 amino acids: CASSPQPLSYTDTQYF. As DNA, the CDR3 is TGTGCCAGTAGTCCGCAACCCCTTAGTTACACAGATACGCAGTATTTT.

The CDR3 sequence: CASSVWDSGSKNIQYF. CDR3 sequence (DNA): TGTGCCAGCAGCGTATGGGATAGCGGTTCCAAAAACATTCAGTACTTC. This rearrangement joins TRBV9 to TRBJ2-4, with TRBD2 as a possible D gene (6 bases). Germline-derived CDR1 and CDR2 are SGDLS and YYNGEE. The CDR3 has 16 amino acids. V was trimmed by 1 base and J by 2 bases, leaving 13 bases between them.

The genes are TRBV27 and TRBJ2-2; D call uncertain. From germline, CDR1 is MNHEY and CDR2 SMNVEV (reference sequence). V was pared by 5 bases and J by 4 bases, with 14 bases between. The CDR3 has 15 amino acids. The CDR3 loop is CASSPLQSGTGELFF. CDR3 DNA: TGTGCCAGCAGTCCACTACAGTCGGGCACCGGGGAGCTGTTTTTT.

This chain joins TRBV27 and TRBJ2-1; D may be TRBD1 or TRBD2 (6 bases each). CDR1 MNHEY and CDR2 SMNVEV come from the germline V gene (reference sequence). V was trimmed by 6 bases and J by 4 bases, leaving 10 bases between them. CDR3 length: 13 residues. In DNA, the CDR3 is TGTGCCAGCAGGCCGGGGGCTTACAATGAGCAGTTCTTC. Its translation is CASRPGAYNEQFF.